This record looks at one TCR beta chain sequence and its context. As yet, its antigen is unknown. The read finishes 3 residues shy of the CDR3 end, and the germline J gene is used to complete it. CDR1 LNHDA and CDR2 SQIVND come from the germline V gene (reference sequence). CDR3 length: 13 amino acids. The V end was cut by 10 bases, the J end by 7 bases, with 17 bases between. This sample stems from a study of Tregs in tolerant kidney transplant recipients. Overall study results and limits: Few patients were studied, so findings need validation in larger groups.

Libraries were prepared by immunoSEQ multiplex PCR; TCRdb keeps only in-frame clonotypes and omits some of them. The sample totals roughly 53,000 clones; its top ten clones hold about 0.82%. J is TRBJ1-5 and V is TRBV19; tentative D call: TRBD1 (6 bases). This clonotype was obtained from a human donor who received a combined kidney and bone marrow transplant. Sequenced material: CD4+ T cells from blood, taken before the transplant. The DNA read from the CDR3 is TGTGCCACCGATACAGGGTTGGGACAGCCC. As protein: CATDTGLGQP. The full-length CDR3 reads as CATDTGLGQPQHF.